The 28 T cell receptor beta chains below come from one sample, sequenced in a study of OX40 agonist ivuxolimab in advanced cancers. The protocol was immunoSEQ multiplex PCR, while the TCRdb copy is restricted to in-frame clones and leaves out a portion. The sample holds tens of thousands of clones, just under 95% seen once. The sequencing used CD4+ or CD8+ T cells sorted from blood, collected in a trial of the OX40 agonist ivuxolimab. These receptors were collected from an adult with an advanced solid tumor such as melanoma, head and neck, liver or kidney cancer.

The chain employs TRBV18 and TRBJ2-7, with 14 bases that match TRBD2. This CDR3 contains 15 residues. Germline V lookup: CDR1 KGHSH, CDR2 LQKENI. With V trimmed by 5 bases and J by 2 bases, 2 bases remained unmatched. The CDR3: CASSGTSGSPYEQYF. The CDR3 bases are TGTGCCAGCTCAGGGACTAGCGGGAGTCCCTACGAGCAGTACTTC.

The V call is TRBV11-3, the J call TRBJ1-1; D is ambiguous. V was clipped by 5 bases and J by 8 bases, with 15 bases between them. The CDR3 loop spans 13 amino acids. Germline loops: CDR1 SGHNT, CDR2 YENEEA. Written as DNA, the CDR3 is TGTGCCAGCAGCCCACACCCAGCCAGCGAAGCTTTCTTT. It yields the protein CASSPHPASEAFF.

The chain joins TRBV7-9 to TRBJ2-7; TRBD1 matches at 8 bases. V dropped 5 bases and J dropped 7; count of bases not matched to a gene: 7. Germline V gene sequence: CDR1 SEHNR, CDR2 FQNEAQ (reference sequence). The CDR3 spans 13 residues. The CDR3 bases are TGTGCCAGCAGCCACGCGACAGGGGTTGAGCAGTACTTC. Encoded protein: CASSHATGVEQYF.

CDR3 in amino acids: CASSYPPDGREETQYF. The CDR3 DNA sequence: TGTGCCAGCAGCTACCCCCCGGACGGGAGGGAAGAGACCCAGTACTTC. V gene TRBV7-9 combines with J gene TRBJ2-5; 8 nucleotides align to TRBD2. Per the germline V gene, CDR1 is SEHNR and CDR2 is FQNEAQ (reference sequence). The CDR3 length is 16 residues. The junction had 10 bases not matched to a gene; V was cut back by 4 bases and J by 3 bases.

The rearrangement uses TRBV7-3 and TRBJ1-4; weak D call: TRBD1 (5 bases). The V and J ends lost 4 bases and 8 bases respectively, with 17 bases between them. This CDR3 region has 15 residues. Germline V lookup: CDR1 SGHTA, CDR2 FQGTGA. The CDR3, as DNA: TGTGCCAGCAGCTCCCATACGGGGGGAGAAGAAAAACTGTTTTTT. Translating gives CASSSHTGGEEKLFF.

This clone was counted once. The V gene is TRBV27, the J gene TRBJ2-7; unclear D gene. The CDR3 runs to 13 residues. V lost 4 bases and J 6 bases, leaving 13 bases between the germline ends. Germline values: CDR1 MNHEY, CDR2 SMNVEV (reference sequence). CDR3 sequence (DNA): TGTGCCAGCAGTTCCTGGGAATTGGGCGAGCAGTACTTC. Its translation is CASSSWELGEQYF.

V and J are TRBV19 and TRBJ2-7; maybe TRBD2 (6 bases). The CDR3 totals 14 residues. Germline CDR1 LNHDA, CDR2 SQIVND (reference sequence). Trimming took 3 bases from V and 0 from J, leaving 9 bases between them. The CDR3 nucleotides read TGTGCCAGTAGTATCGCGGGGCACTCCTACGAGCAGTACTTC. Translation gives CASSIAGHSYEQYF.

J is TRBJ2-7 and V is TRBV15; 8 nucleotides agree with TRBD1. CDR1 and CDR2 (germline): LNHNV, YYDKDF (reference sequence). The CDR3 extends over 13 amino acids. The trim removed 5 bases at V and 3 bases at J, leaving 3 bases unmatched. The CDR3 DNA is TGTGCCACCAGCGAAACAGGGGGCTACGAGCAGTACTTC. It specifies CATSETGGYEQYF.

CDR3 sequence: CASTPGTPGELFF. The DNA of the CDR3 is TGTGCCAGCACCCCCGGGACCCCCGGGGAGCTGTTTTTT. The rearrangement uses TRBV28 and TRBJ2-2, with D tentatively TRBD1 or TRBD2 (5 bases each). Germline lookup yields CDR1 MDHEN and CDR2 SYDVKM. V gave up 7 bases and J gave up 6 bases, with 12 bases separating them. CDR3 size: 13 residues.

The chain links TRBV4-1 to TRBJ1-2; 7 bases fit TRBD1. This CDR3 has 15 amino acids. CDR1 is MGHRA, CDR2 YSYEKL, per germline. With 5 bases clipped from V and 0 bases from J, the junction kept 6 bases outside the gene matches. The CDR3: CASSVTGVPNYGYTF. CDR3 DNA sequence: TGCGCCAGCAGCGTTACAGGGGTCCCTAACTATGGCTACACCTTC.

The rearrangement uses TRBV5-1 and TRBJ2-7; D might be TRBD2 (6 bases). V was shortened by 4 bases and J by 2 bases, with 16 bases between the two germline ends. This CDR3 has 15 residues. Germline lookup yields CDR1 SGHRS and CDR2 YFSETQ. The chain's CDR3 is CASSETGTGAYEQYF. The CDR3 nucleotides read TGCGCCAGCAGCGAAACCGGGACGGGGGCCTACGAGCAGTACTTC.

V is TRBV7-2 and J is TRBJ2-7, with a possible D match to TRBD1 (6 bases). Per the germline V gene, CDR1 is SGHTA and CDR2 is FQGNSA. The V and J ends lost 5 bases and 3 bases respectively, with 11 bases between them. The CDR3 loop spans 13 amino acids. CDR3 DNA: TGTGCCAGCAGCCCCGGACAGCTCTACGAGCAGTACTTC. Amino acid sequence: CASSPGQLYEQYF.

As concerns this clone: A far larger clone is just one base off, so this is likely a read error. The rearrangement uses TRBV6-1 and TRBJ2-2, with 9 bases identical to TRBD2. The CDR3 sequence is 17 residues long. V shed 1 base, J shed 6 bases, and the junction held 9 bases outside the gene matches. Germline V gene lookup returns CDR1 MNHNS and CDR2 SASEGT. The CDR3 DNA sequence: TGTGCCAGCAGTGAAGGGGGGGGAGCGGGAGGTCCCGGGGAGCTGTTTTTT. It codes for CASSEGGGAGGPGELFF.

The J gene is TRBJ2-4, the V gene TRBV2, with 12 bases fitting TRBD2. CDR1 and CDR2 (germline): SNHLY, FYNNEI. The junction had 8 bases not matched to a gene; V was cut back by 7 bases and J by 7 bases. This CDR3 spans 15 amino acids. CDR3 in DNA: TGTGCCAGCATTTTCCTAGCGGGAGGGGAGAACATTCAGTACTTC. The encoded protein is CASIFLAGGENIQYF. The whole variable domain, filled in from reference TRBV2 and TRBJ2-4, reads EPEVTQTPSHQVTQMGQEVILRCVPISNHLYFYWYRQILGQKVEFLVSFYNNEISEKSEIFDDQFSVERPDGSNFTLKIRSTKLEDSAMYFCASIFLAGGENIQYFGAGTRLSVL.

The CDR3 DNA reads TGTGCCAGCAGCGCTACCGGGACAGGGTTTAACTATGGCTACACCTTC. It encodes CASSATGTGFNYGYTF. The chain uses TRBV9 and TRBJ1-2, with TRBD1 identical over 9 bases. The CDR3 is 16 residues long. Germline trimming cut 3 bases from V and 1 base from J; bases unmatched to any gene: 7. The germline V gene has CDR1 SGDLS and CDR2 YYNGEE. The entire variable domain, with the rest obtained from reference TRBV9 and TRBJ1-2, is as follows: DSGVTQTPKHLITATGQRVTLRCSPRSGDLSVYWYQQSLDQGLQFLIQYYNGEERAKGNILERFSAQQFPDLHSELNLSSLELGDSALYFCASSATGTGFNYGYTFGSGTRLTVV.

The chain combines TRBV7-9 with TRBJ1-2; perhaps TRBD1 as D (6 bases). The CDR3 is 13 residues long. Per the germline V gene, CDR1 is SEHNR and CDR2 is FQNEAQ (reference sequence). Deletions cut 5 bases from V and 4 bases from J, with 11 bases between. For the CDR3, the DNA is TGTGCCAGCAGCCTACAGGGTGCCTATGGCTACACCTTC. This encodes CASSLQGAYGYTF. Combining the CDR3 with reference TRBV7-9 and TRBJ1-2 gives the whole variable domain DTGVSQNPRHKITKRGQNVTFRCDPISEHNRLYWYRQTLGQGPEFLTYFQNEAQLEKSRLLSDRFSAERPKGSFSTLEIQRTEQGDSAMYLCASSLQGAYGYTFGSGTRLTVV.

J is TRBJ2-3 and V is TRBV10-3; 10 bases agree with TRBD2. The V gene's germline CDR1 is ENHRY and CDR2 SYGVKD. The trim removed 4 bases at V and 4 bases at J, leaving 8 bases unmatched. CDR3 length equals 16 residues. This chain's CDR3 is CAISGLAGVGADTQYF. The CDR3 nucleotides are TGTGCCATCAGTGGGCTAGCGGGAGTTGGGGCAGATACGCAGTATTTT.

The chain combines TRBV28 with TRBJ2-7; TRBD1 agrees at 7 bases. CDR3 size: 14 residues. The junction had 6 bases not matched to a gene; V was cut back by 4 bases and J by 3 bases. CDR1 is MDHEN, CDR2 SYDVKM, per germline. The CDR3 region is CASSSRQGHYEQYF. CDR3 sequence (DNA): TGTGCCAGCAGTTCCCGACAGGGACACTACGAGCAGTACTTC.

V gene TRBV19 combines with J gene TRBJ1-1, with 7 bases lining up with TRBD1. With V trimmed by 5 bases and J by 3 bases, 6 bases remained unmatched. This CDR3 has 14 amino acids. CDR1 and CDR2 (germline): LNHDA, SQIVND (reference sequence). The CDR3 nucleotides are TGTGCCAGTAGTCTCCTCGACAGGGACACTGAAGCTTTCTTT. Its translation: CASSLLDRDTEAFF.

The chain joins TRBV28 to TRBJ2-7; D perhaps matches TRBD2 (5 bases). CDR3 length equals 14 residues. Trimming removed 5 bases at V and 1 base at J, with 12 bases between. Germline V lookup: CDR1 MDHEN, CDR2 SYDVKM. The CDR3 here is CASSRGLTSYEQYF. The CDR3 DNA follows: TGTGCCAGCAGTCGAGGACTTACATCCTACGAGCAGTACTTC.

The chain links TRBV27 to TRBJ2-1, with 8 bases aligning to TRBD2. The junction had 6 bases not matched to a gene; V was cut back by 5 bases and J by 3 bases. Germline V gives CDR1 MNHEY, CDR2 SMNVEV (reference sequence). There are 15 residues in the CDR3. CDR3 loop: CASSPNGGDYNEQFF. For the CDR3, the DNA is TGTGCCAGCAGTCCGAACGGGGGGGACTACAATGAGCAGTTCTTC.

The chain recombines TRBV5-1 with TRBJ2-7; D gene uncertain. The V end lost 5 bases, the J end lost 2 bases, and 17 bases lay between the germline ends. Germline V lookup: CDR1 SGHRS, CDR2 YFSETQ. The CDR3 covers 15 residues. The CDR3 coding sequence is TGCGCCAGCAGACCTGACACCTCCTGGGCCTACGAGCAGTACTTC. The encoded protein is CASRPDTSWAYEQYF.

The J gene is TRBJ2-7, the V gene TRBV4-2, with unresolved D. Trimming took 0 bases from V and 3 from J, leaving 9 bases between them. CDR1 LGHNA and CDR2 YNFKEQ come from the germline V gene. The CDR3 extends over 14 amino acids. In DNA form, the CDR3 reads TGTGCCAGCAGCCAAGAACGAACGTACTACGAGCAGTACTTC. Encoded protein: CASSQERTYYEQYF.

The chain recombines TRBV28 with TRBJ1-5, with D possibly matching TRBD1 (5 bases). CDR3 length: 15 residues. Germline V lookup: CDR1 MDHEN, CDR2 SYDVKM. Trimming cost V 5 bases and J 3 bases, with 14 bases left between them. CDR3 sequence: CASSLRGALNQPQHF. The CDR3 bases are TGTGCCAGCAGTCTCCGAGGGGCCCTCAATCAGCCCCAGCATTTT. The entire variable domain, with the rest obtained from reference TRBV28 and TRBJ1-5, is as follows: DVKVTQSSRYLVKRTGEKVFLECVQDMDHENMFWYRQDPGLGLRLIYFSYDVKMKEKGDIPEGYSVSREKKERFSLILESASTNQTSMYLCASSLRGALNQPQHFGDGTRLSIL.

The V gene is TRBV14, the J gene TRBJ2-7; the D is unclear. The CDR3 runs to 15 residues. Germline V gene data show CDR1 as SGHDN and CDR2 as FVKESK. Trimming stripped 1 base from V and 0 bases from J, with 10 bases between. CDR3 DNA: TGTGCCAGCAGCCAAGGGACCTGGGCCTCCTACGAGCAGTACTTC. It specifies CASSQGTWASYEQYF.

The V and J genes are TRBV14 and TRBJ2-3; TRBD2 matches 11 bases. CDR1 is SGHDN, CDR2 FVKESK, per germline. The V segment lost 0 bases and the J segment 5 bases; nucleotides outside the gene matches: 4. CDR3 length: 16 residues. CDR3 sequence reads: CASSQDLGLAGDTQYF. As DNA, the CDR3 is TGTGCCAGCAGCCAAGATCTAGGACTAGCGGGAGATACGCAGTATTTT.

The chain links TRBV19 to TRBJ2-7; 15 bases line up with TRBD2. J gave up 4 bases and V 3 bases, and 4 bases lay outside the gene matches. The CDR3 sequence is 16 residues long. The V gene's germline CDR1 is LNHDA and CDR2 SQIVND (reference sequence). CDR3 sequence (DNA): TGTGCCAGTAGTATGGTCGGACTAGCGGGAGGGTACGAGCAGTACTTC. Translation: CASSMVGLAGGYEQYF.

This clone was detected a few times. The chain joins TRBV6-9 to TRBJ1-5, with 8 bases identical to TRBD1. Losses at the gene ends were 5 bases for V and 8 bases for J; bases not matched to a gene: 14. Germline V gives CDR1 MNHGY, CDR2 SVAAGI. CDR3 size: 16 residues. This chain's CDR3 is CASSEEVGQGGEPQHF. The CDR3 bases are TGTGCCAGCAGTGAAGAGGTCGGACAGGGTGGCGAGCCCCAGCATTTT.